This T cell receptor beta chain is from a study of blood T cell repertoires in COVID-19. Study overall: Acute and convalescent COVID-19 specimens originated in the United States, Italy and Spain. The analysed material was cDNA or gDNA that came from T cells, B-cell-depleted T cells, or PBMCs.

In the authors' workflow: Reference gene primer amplification in the assay estimated nucleated cell counts. Measured with immunoSEQ multiplex PCR; TCRdb has only the in-frame clones, and not every one. The V and J calls and the clone size are those of that table, but D and trimming were determined from the DNA. Altogether roughly 230,000 clones are present, 83% being singletons, with the ten largest covering around 5.2%. The CDR3 sequence is 15 residues long. The V gene end was trimmed by 6 bases and the J gene end by 3 bases; junction bases not matched to a gene: 6. From germline, CDR1 is SGHVS and CDR2 FQNEAQ.

The rearrangement joins TRBV7-8 to TRBJ1-2; 11 nucleotides match TRBD1. The sequencing sample was made of peripheral blood. The clonotype comes from a human donor in a cohort sampled during active COVID-19. CDR3 region: CASSLGQGVDYGYTF. For the CDR3, the DNA is TGTGCCAGCAGTTTGGGACAGGGGGTTGACTATGGCTACACCTTC.